The 26 T cell receptor beta chains listed next were all sequenced from one sample in a study of CD8+CD57+ T cells in acquired aplastic anemia. Profiling that covered TCR beta VDJ and CDR3 relied on genomic DNA as its template. TCRdb recomputed calls from the reads with MiXCR, one row per CDR3 protein. In the table there are around 500,000 distinct CDR3 sequences, around 32% of which are singletons. All sequencing subjects had displayed CD8+CD57+ cell expansion on flow cytometry. Sequenced sample: sorted CD4+, CD8+, or CD8+CD57+ T cells (not recorded which) from PBMCs. The source of these receptors is a human donor with aplastic anemia.

The V gene is TRBV2, the J gene TRBJ1-5; D unresolved. The CDR3 contains 13 residues. The V end lost 7 bases, the J end lost 5 bases, and 12 bases lay between the germline ends. Germline CDR1 is SNHLY and CDR2 is FYNNEI. In DNA, the CDR3 is TGTGCCAGCAATGTCTGGGAAGATCAGCCCCAGCATTTT. It encodes CASNVWEDQPQHF. The full variable domain, its missing parts supplied by reference TRBV2 and TRBJ1-5, is EPEVTQTPSHQVTQMGQEVILRCVPISNHLYFYWYRQILGQKVEFLVSFYNNEISEKSEIFDDQFSVERPDGSNFTLKIRSTKLEDSAMYFCASNVWEDQPQHFGDGTRLSIL.

This sequence joins TRBV19 and TRBJ2-2; D might be TRBD2 (6 bases). The germline CDR1 and CDR2 sequences are LNHDA and SQIVND (reference sequence). CDR3 length: 15 amino acids. The germline V and J ends were trimmed by 1 base and 5 bases, with 11 bases remaining between them. In DNA form, the CDR3 reads TGTGCCAGTAGTATAGGGACGGAGGGGACCGGGGAGCTGTTTTTT. Amino acid sequence: CASSIGTEGTGELFF.

This clonotype was recorded many times. This chain joins TRBV6-1 and TRBJ1-2; D is uncertain. CDR1 and CDR2 from the germline V gene are MNHNS and SASEGT. With 1 base removed from V and 8 bases from J, the gap between germline ends came to 11 bases. This CDR3 is 13 amino acids long. The CDR3 loop reads CASSEVGLAGYTF. The CDR3 bases are TGTGCCAGCAGTGAAGTAGGGCTTGCGGGCTACACCTTC.

This rearrangement joins TRBV2 to TRBJ2-7; perhaps TRBD1 as D (6 bases). CDR3 length equals 16 residues. V lost 5 bases and J lost 2, with 19 bases in between. CDR1 and CDR2 from the germline V gene are SNHLY and FYNNEI. The CDR3: CASSPARQGTTYEQYF. In DNA, the CDR3 is TGTGCCAGCAGTCCCGCTAGGCAGGGGACAACCTACGAGCAGTACTTC.

This clonotype occurred many times. J is TRBJ2-7 and V is TRBV20-1, with D tentatively TRBD2 (6 bases). The CDR3 has 11 residues. The germline V and J ends were trimmed by 6 bases and 5 bases, with 11 bases remaining between them. Germline lookup yields CDR1 DFQATT and CDR2 SNEGSKA (reference sequence). Written as DNA, the CDR3 is TGCAGTGCGAGACTAGTCCACGAGCAGTACTTC. It is translated as CSARLVHEQYF.

About this clonotype itself: A much larger clone differs from this one at a single base, so this may be a read error. The V call is TRBV7-9, the J call TRBJ1-6; 7 positions agree with TRBD1. CDR1 SEHNR and CDR2 FQNEAQ come from the germline V gene (reference sequence). CDR3 length equals 14 residues. The CDR3: CASSAGQYNPPLHF. The CDR3 region has the DNA TGTGCCAGCAGCGCGGGACAGTATAATCCACCCCTCCACTTT.

The rearrangement links TRBV20-1 to TRBJ2-3, with TRBD2 matching 12 bases. The CDR3 has 15 amino acids. Germline V gene data show CDR1 as DFQATT and CDR2 as SNEGSKA (reference sequence). V was pared by 2 bases and J by 6 bases, with 6 bases of the junction left unmatched. In DNA form, the CDR3 reads TGCAGTGCTAGATCAACTAGCGGGAGGATTGATACGCAGTATTTT. Protein product: CSARSTSGRIDTQYF.

This clonotype turned up a few times. This chain uses TRBV19 with TRBJ2-1; 8 positions agree with TRBD2. The J segment lost 8 bases and the V segment lost 2 bases, leaving 8 bases of the junction unmatched. Germline lookup yields CDR1 LNHDA and CDR2 SQIVND (reference sequence). This CDR3 has 15 amino acids. This chain's CDR3 is CASSISSGWFDEQFF. DNA of the CDR3: TGTGCCAGTAGTATATCTAGCGGGTGGTTCGATGAGCAGTTCTTC.

V gene TRBV19 combines with J gene TRBJ1-5; 11 bases agree with TRBD1. Germline V CDR1 and CDR2: LNHDA, SQIVND (reference sequence). With 4 bases clipped from V and 6 bases from J, the junction kept 5 bases outside the gene matches. The length of the CDR3 is 15 residues. For the CDR3, the DNA is TGTGCCAGTAGTAGCGGGACAGGGGGTGGTCAGCCCCAGCATTTT. Its translation is CASSSGTGGGQPQHF.

In this sample, this clonotype turned up many times. The gene calls are TRBV7-2 and TRBJ1-1, with D possibly TRBD1 on 5 matching bases. CDR1 SGHTA and CDR2 FQGNSA come from the germline V gene. V was pared by 0 bases and J by 5 bases, with 7 bases between. This CDR3 comprises 13 residues. CDR3 sequence reads: CASSLAGVTEAFF. The CDR3 nucleotides are TGTGCCAGCAGCTTAGCAGGGGTAACTGAAGCTTTCTTT.

The table lists this clonotype with many counts. The J gene is TRBJ2-3, the V gene TRBV25-1; no reliable D call. Germline CDR1 MGHDK, CDR2 SYGVNS. V dropped 6 bases and J dropped 2 bases, with 12 bases sitting between them. The CDR3 runs 14 residues. CDR3 protein: CASRGLVNTDTQYF. As DNA, the CDR3 is TGTGCCAGCAGGGGCCTTGTCAACACAGATACGCAGTATTTT. Full variable domain (missing parts from reference TRBV25-1 and TRBJ2-3): EADIYQTPRYLVIGTGKKITLECSQTMGHDKMYWYQQDPGMELHLIHYSYGVNSTEKGDLSSESTVSRIRTEHFPLTLESARPSHTSQYLCASRGLVNTDTQYFGPGTRLTVL.

The V and J genes are TRBV11-1 and TRBJ1-1; TRBD1 aligns across 8 bases. The CDR3 totals 16 residues. CDR1 is SGHAT and CDR2 is FQDESV in the germline V gene (reference sequence). Trimming cost V 5 bases and J 0 bases; bases outside gene matches: 8. The CDR3 region is CASSPRQGRMNTEAFF. The CDR3 DNA sequence: TGTGCCAGCAGCCCGAGACAGGGGAGGATGAACACTGAAGCTTTCTTT.

The sample holds a few counts of this clonotype. This chain connects TRBV20-1 to TRBJ2-5, with D unresolved. CDR3 length: 14 amino acids. From germline, CDR1 is DFQATT and CDR2 SNEGSKA (reference sequence). V was cut by 1 base and J by 5 bases, with 14 bases left in between. In DNA form, the CDR3 reads TGCAGTGCTAGAGGGCAAGCTGTGTCGGAGACCCAGTACTTC. It codes for CSARGQAVSETQYF.

This clonotype was picked up a small number of times. The chain is built from TRBV5-1 and TRBJ1-1; D gene unclear. CDR1 is SGHRS and CDR2 is YFSETQ in the germline V gene. The CDR3 consists of 11 residues. Between the trimmed V and J ends, which lost 5 bases and 11 bases, there was a span of 13 bases. CDR3 residues: CASRGSEMAFF. CDR3 sequence (DNA): TGCGCCAGCAGAGGGAGCGAAATGGCTTTCTTT.

This clonotype was seen only a few times. The chain combines TRBV11-2 with TRBJ2-1; D may be TRBD2 (7 bases). CDR1 and CDR2 from the germline V gene are SGHAT and FQNNGV. CDR3 length: 15 residues. Trimming removed 2 bases from V and 4 bases from J, with 12 bases in between. This CDR3 is CASSLRGGLYNEQFF. The CDR3 nucleotides are TGTGCCAGCAGCTTAAGGGGGGGCTTATACAATGAGCAGTTCTTC.

This clonotype has a handful of counts. The rearrangement links TRBV6-1 to TRBJ2-7; 7 bases are shared with TRBD1. The germline gives CDR1 MNHNS, CDR2 SASEGT. The trim removed 4 bases at V and 2 bases at J, leaving 17 bases unmatched. The CDR3 is 18 amino acids. The CDR3 sequence is CASSGNAKGQSYPYEQYF. CDR3 bases: TGTGCCAGCAGTGGAAATGCGAAGGGACAGTCCTACCCCTACGAGCAGTACTTC.

The rearrangement uses TRBV20-1 and TRBJ1-2; D is ambiguous. The CDR3 covers 13 residues. V lost 0 bases and J lost 8, with 13 bases in between. From germline, CDR1 is DFQATT and CDR2 SNEGSKA (reference sequence). CDR3 loop: CSARDMVLGGYTF. CDR3 sequence (DNA): TGCAGTGCTAGAGATATGGTTTTGGGGGGCTACACCTTC.

The chain has TRBV12-3 or TRBV12-4 and TRBJ2-3; no clear D. This CDR3 is 13 amino acids long. Deletions cut 3 bases from V and 1 base from J, with 5 bases between. Here the CDR3 reads CASSFRGTDTQYF. For the CDR3, the DNA is TGTGCCAGCAGTTTCCGGGGCACAGATACGCAGTATTTT.

This clonotype was counted at least ten times. The genes are TRBV7-8 and TRBJ1-1, with D perhaps matching TRBD1 (5 bases). V was cut by 8 bases and J by 2 bases, with 12 bases left in between. Germline CDR1 SGHVS, CDR2 FQNEAQ. The length of the CDR3 is 13 residues. In nucleotides, the CDR3 is TGTGCCAGCCTCCGACAGATCAACACTGAAGCTTTCTTT. It encodes CASLRQINTEAFF.

The chain joins TRBV30 to TRBJ1-6, with D possibly being TRBD1 (6 bases). With 3 bases removed from V and 3 bases from J, the gap between germline ends came to 6 bases. This CDR3 has 13 amino acids. Germline CDR1 GTSNPN, CDR2 SVGIG (reference sequence). The CDR3 bases are TGTGCCTGGAGGGACAGCTATAATTCACCCCTCCACTTT. It codes for CAWRDSYNSPLHF. The complete variable domain, with remaining parts taken from reference TRBV30 and TRBJ1-6, reads SQTIHQWPATLVQPVGSPLSLECTVEGTSNPNLYWYRQAAGRGLQLLFYSVGIGQISSEVPQNLSASRPQDRQFILSSKKLLLSDSGFYLCAWRDSYNSPLHFGNGTRLTVT.

At least ten counts were recorded for this clonotype. CDR3 sequence (DNA): TGTGCCACCAGCAGAGATCTGGCGGGGGGAGAGACCCAGTACTTC. It encodes CATSRDLAGGETQYF. This chain connects TRBV15 to TRBJ2-5; 8 bases agree with TRBD2. Germline trimming cut 0 bases from V and 4 bases from J; bases unmatched to any gene: 4. The CDR3 runs 15 residues. The germline V gene encodes CDR1 LNHNV and CDR2 YYDKDF (reference sequence).

V and J are TRBV19 and TRBJ1-6, with TRBD1 matching over 7 bases. Germline-derived CDR1 and CDR2 are LNHDA and SQIVND (reference sequence). CDR3 size: 14 residues. Unmatched junction bases numbered 3, after V lost 4 bases and J lost 6 bases. CDR3: CASSSQGGNSPLHF. DNA of the CDR3: TGTGCCAGTAGTAGCCAGGGGGGTAATTCACCCCTCCACTTT.

This clonotype was seen many times. The gene calls are TRBV10-2 and TRBJ1-2; D unclear. Germline values: CDR1 WSHSY, CDR2 SAAADI. CDR3 length equals 12 residues. The V and J ends lost 7 bases and 4 bases respectively, with 10 bases between them. The CDR3 DNA is TGCGCCAGCACAGGCTTAAGCTATGGCTACACCTTC. It is translated as CASTGLSYGYTF.

This rearrangement joins TRBV24-1 to TRBJ2-1, with TRBD1 matching over 10 bases. With V trimmed by 0 bases and J by 7 bases, 11 bases remained unmatched. The CDR3 loop spans 18 amino acids. Germline V lookup: CDR1 KGHDR, CDR2 SFDVKD. CDR3 loop: CATSDLPGTGVKLNEQFF. Written as DNA, the CDR3 is TGTGCCACCAGTGATTTGCCGGGGACAGGGGTGAAGTTGAATGAGCAGTTCTTC.

In its sample, this clonotype was seen many times. The V call is TRBV20-1, the J call TRBJ2-7, with D tentatively TRBD2 (5 bases). Trimming removed 6 bases at V and 5 bases at J, with 14 bases between. Per the germline V gene, CDR1 is DFQATT and CDR2 is SNEGSKA (reference sequence). This CDR3 spans 12 amino acids. CDR3 sequence reads: CSADYRMNEQYF. The CDR3 DNA follows: TGCAGTGCCGACTACCGGATGAACGAGCAGTACTTC.

The gene calls are TRBV9 and TRBJ2-1; D unresolved. Germline V gene sequence: CDR1 SGDLS, CDR2 YYNGEE. The V and J ends lost 0 bases and 0 bases respectively, with 10 bases between them. The length of the CDR3 is 16 residues. DNA of the CDR3: TGTGCCAGCAGCGTAGGGAGCGACCTCTCCTACAATGAGCAGTTCTTC. It encodes CASSVGSDLSYNEQFF.